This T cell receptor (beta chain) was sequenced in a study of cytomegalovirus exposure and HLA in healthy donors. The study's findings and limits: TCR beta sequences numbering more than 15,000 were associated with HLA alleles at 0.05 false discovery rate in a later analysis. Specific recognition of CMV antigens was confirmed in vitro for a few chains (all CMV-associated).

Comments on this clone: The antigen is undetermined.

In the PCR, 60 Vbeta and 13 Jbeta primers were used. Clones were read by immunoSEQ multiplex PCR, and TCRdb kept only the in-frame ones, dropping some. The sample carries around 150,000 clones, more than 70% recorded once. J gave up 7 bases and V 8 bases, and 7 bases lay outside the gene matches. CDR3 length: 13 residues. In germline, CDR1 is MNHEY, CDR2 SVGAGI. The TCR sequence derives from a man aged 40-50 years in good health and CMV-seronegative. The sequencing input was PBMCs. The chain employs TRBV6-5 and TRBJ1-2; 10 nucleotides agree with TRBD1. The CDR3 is CASGTGDSGGYTF. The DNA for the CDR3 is TGTGCCAGCGGGACAGGGGATTCGGGTGGCTACACCTTC.